This paragraph reports one TCR beta chain. These data belong to a study of T cell changes during pregnancy in multiple sclerosis. V gave up 2 bases and J gave up 3 bases; unmatched junction bases: 8. Germline CDR1 reads SGHVS; CDR2 reads FQNEAQ. The length of the CDR3 is 17 residues. Using immunoSEQ multiplex PCR, the repertoire was profiled, and TCRdb retains in-frame clones only, with some absent. The sample has under 95,000 clones, just over 90% seen once. The J gene is TRBJ1-5, the V gene TRBV7-8; 9 nucleotides line up with TRBD1. The clonotype comes from a female donor in good health, enrolled as a control in a pregnancy study. This material consisted of peripheral blood, taken in the second trimester of pregnancy. CDR3 nucleotide sequence: TGTGCCAGCAGCTTAATGTTCGGGACAGGGTTCAATCAGCCCCAGCATTTT. It specifies CASSLMFGTGFNQPQHF.